This TCR beta chain was recorded in a study of CD8+ T cells in alopecia areata. Treatment reported: oral pan-JAK inhibitor, 5-10 mg twice daily. The CDR3 extends over 13 amino acids. Trimming cost V 3 bases and J 1 base, with 7 bases left between them. Per germline, CDR1 SGHVS and CDR2 FNYEAQ. The sequencing template was cDNA reverse transcribed from extracted RNA. This table comes from immunoSEQ multiplex PCR, and its TCRdb copy is limited to in-frame clones, with some not included. The sample lists more than 200,000 clones, 66% seen once, with around 1.2% in the top ten. The chain couples TRBV7-6 to TRBJ2-7, with D possibly matching TRBD2 (5 bases). This specimen was CD4+ T cells sorted from blood, taken between weeks 43 and 45, from a patient treated with tofacitinib. The sequence came from a human donor with alopecia areata. The CDR3 sequence is CASSLDSSYEQYF. The CDR3 DNA follows: TGTGCCAGCAGCTTGGACTCTTCCTACGAGCAGTACTTC.